The 30 T cell receptor beta chains listed next were all sequenced from one sample in a study of response to subunit inactivated influenza vaccine. TCRdb processed the RT-PCR reads anew with MiXCR; each CDR3 protein has one entry. The sample lists 650,000 to 800,000 distinct CDR3 sequences; approximately 13% were seen once. The material sequenced was PBMCs from blood, taken approximately 15 days before vaccination. These receptors came from a man aged 50 to 60 who received an inactivated influenza vaccine.

This clonotype was observed many times. This sequence joins TRBV29-1 and TRBJ2-7; 9 bases agree with TRBD1. Germline loops: CDR1 SQVTM, CDR2 ANQGSEA. CDR3 length: 15 amino acids. The V and J ends lost 5 bases and 0 bases, in that order; junction bases with no gene match: 8. The CDR3 bases are TGCAGCGTTCTAACAGGGGGCCCCCTCTCCTACGAGCAGTACTTC. It codes for CSVLTGGPLSYEQYF.

This clonotype was counted between two and nine times. V usage is TRBV28 and J usage is TRBJ2-5; 12 nucleotides align to TRBD2. Unmatched junction bases numbered 9, after V lost 4 bases and J lost 6 bases. Germline V CDR1 and CDR2: MDHEN, SYDVKM. The CDR3 consists of 16 residues. DNA for the CDR3: TGTGCCAGCAGTTCACCGACTAGCGGGAGAGTAAAGACCCAGTACTTC. Translated, it gives CASSSPTSGRVKTQYF.

The chain carries TRBV18 and TRBJ2-7, with 7 nucleotides matching TRBD2. The germline CDR1 and CDR2 sequences are KGHSH and LQKENI. V lost 2 bases and J lost 4; bases outside the gene matches: 23. The CDR3 totals 20 residues. The CDR3, as DNA: TGTGCCAGCTCACCAATGAGAAGGCGGGAGCTAGGGTCCGGACTATACGAGCAGTACTTC. It encodes CASSPMRRRELGSGLYEQYF.

This clonotype was recorded a few times. The rearrangement links TRBV30 to TRBJ1-1; no firm D call. The CDR3 length is 12 residues. The V and J ends lost 2 bases and 5 bases respectively, with 9 bases between them. Germline lookup yields CDR1 GTSNPN and CDR2 SVGIG (reference sequence). The CDR3 DNA follows: TGTGCCTGGAGTATAACTACTACTGAAGCTTTCTTT. Amino acids: CAWSITTTEAFF.

This clonotype appeared a few times. The gene calls are TRBV19 and TRBJ2-3; tentative D call: TRBD2 (5 bases). V was shortened by 5 bases and J by 3 bases, with 12 bases between the two germline ends. The CDR3 length is 14 residues. The germline gives CDR1 LNHDA, CDR2 SQIVND (reference sequence). The CDR3: CASSERSETDTQYF. The CDR3 region has the DNA TGTGCCAGTAGTGAGCGGAGCGAAACAGATACGCAGTATTTT.

Only a few counts were recorded for this clonotype. The rearrangement joins TRBV28 to TRBJ1-5; no reliable D call. Per germline, CDR1 MDHEN and CDR2 SYDVKM. V gave up 6 bases and J gave up 4 bases, with 13 bases separating them. CDR3 length: 14 amino acids. The CDR3 loop reads CASRVAFRNQPQHF. The CDR3 DNA sequence: TGTGCCAGCAGAGTTGCGTTCAGGAATCAGCCCCAGCATTTT.

This clonotype was counted between two and nine times. This sequence joins TRBV7-9 and TRBJ2-5, with TRBD1 matching 7 bases. There are 16 residues in the CDR3. V shed 5 bases, J shed 3 bases, and the junction held 12 bases outside the gene matches. Germline CDR1 reads SEHNR; CDR2 reads FQNEAQ (reference sequence). CDR3 region: CASSLNRDRKKETQYF. CDR3 bases: TGTGCCAGCAGCCTCAATAGGGACAGAAAAAAAGAGACCCAGTACTTC. Together with reference TRBV7-9 and TRBJ2-5, the CDR3 gives the full variable domain: DTGVSQNPRHKITKRGQNVTFRCDPISEHNRLYWYRQTLGQGPEFLTYFQNEAQLEKSRLLSDRFSAERPKGSFSTLEIQRTEQGDSAMYLCASSLNRDRKKETQYFGPGTRLLVL.

This clonotype was seen repeatedly, ten times or more. The V and J genes are TRBV5-1 and TRBJ2-1; 7 bases align to TRBD1. The germline gives CDR1 SGHRS, CDR2 YFSETQ. V dropped 6 bases and J dropped 4; count of bases not matched to a gene: 10. CDR3 length: 15 amino acids. The CDR3 loop reads CASTPEGTAYNEQFF. CDR3 coding DNA: TGCGCCAGCACCCCGGAAGGGACAGCTTACAATGAGCAGTTCTTC.

This clonotype was seen many times. This chain joins TRBV7-3 and TRBJ2-4, with 8 bases matching TRBD1. V shed 5 bases and J 10 bases; nucleotides not matched to a gene: 7. The CDR3 contains 13 residues. The V gene's germline CDR1 is SGHTA and CDR2 FQGTGA. CDR3 amino acids: CASSPGGRGIQYF. CDR3 nucleotide sequence: TGTGCCAGCAGCCCAGGGGGCCGGGGAATTCAGTACTTC.

This chain joins TRBV5-1 and TRBJ2-7, with D maybe TRBD2 (6 bases). This CDR3 region has 13 residues. Germline V CDR1 and CDR2: SGHRS, YFSETQ. V was pared by 2 bases and J by 5 bases, with 11 bases between. The CDR3 DNA reads TGCGCCAGCAGCTTCAGACTAGATCACGAGCAGTACTTC. Translation gives CASSFRLDHEQYF.

The gene calls are TRBV12-3 or TRBV12-4 and TRBJ1-1, with D perhaps matching TRBD1 (5 bases). Trimming removed 7 bases at V and 7 bases at J, with 16 bases between. The CDR3 is 13 amino acids. Written as DNA, the CDR3 is TGTGCCAGCACCCGGGGGGGGGGGGTTGAAGCTTTCTTT. This gives the protein CASTRGGGVEAFF.

This clonotype was counted a few times. The genes are TRBV11-2 and TRBJ2-2, with 8 nucleotides matching TRBD2. CDR3 length equals 14 residues. Germline lookup yields CDR1 SGHAT and CDR2 FQNNGV. Germline trimming cut 7 bases from V and 5 bases from J; bases unmatched to any gene: 6. The CDR3 DNA is TGTGCCAGCATGGTCCGGGGGGGTACCGGGGAGCTGTTTTTT. Translated: CASMVRGGTGELFF. Together with reference TRBV11-2 and TRBJ2-2, the CDR3 gives the full variable domain: EAGVAQSPRYKIIEKRQSVAFWCNPISGHATLYWYQQILGQGPKLLIQFQNNGVVDDSQLPKDRFSAERLKGVDSTLKIQPAKLEDSAVYLCASMVRGGTGELFFGEGSRLTVL.

This clonotype was seen ten or more times. The V gene is TRBV12-3 or TRBV12-4, the J gene TRBJ2-7, with 9 bases matching TRBD1. This CDR3 spans 13 amino acids. The V gene end was trimmed by 4 bases and the J gene end by 5 bases; junction bases not matched to a gene: 3. The CDR3 sequence: CASSYRGRDEQYF. DNA of the CDR3: TGTGCCAGCAGTTACAGGGGGCGGGACGAGCAGTACTTC.

This clonotype has more than one count but fewer than ten. The V call is TRBV7-2, the J call TRBJ1-4, with unresolved D. CDR1 is SGHTA and CDR2 is FQGNSA in the germline V gene. The V gene lost 5 bases and the J gene lost 6 bases, with 16 bases spanning the gap. This CDR3 region has 15 residues. The CDR3: CASSPNTVQHEKLFF. The DNA of the CDR3 is TGTGCCAGCAGCCCCAACACCGTTCAGCATGAAAAACTGTTTTTT.

This clonotype was seen a handful of times. The chain combines TRBV6-2 or TRBV6-3 with TRBJ2-5, with 8 bases lining up with TRBD2. The trim removed 8 bases at V and 1 base at J, leaving 6 bases unmatched. The germline gives CDR1 MNHEY, CDR2 SVGEGT. This CDR3 has 14 residues. The CDR3 loop is CASRPAGAQETQYF. Here the CDR3 DNA reads TGTGCCAGCCGACCAGCGGGGGCCCAAGAGACCCAGTACTTC.

This clonotype was seen many times. The chain is built from TRBV29-1 and TRBJ2-6; 8 bases match TRBD2. CDR1 SQVTM and CDR2 ANQGSEA come from the germline V gene. This CDR3 contains 18 residues. With 1 base clipped from V and 0 bases from J, the junction kept 8 bases outside the gene matches. The CDR3 sequence is CSVEGGEREYSGANVLTF. CDR3 sequence (DNA): TGCAGCGTTGAAGGTGGCGAGCGGGAGTACTCTGGGGCCAACGTCCTGACTTTC.

The CDR3 DNA is TGTGCCAGCACCCCAGGGGTACGGGGAGGCAATCAGCCCCAGCATTTT. Its protein is CASTPGVRGGNQPQHF. The rearrangement joins TRBV28 to TRBJ1-5; TRBD1 might be the D (6 bases). This CDR3 has 16 residues. V lost 7 bases and J 2 bases, leaving 18 bases between the germline ends. Germline loops: CDR1 MDHEN, CDR2 SYDVKM. Based on the CDR3 plus reference TRBV28 and TRBJ1-5, the full variable domain is DVKVTQSSRYLVKRTGEKVFLECVQDMDHENMFWYRQDPGLGLRLIYFSYDVKMKEKGDIPEGYSVSREKKERFSLILESASTNQTSMYLCASTPGVRGGNQPQHFGDGTRLSIL.

At least ten counts were recorded for this clonotype. The chain recombines TRBV20-1 with TRBJ2-1, with no clear D. This CDR3 contains 12 residues. Trimming pared 1 base from V and 2 bases from J, leaving 3 bases between. Germline loops: CDR1 DFQATT, CDR2 SNEGSKA (reference sequence). CDR3: CSARGTYNEQFF. The CDR3 DNA is TGCAGTGCTAGAGGAACCTACAATGAGCAGTTCTTC.

The table lists this clonotype with many counts. The chain combines TRBV20-1 with TRBJ2-1, with TRBD2 matching 10 bases. The length of the CDR3 is 16 residues. Germline V gene lookup returns CDR1 DFQATT and CDR2 SNEGSKA (reference sequence). Losses at the gene ends were 6 bases for V and 0 bases for J; bases not matched to a gene: 8. The CDR3, as DNA: TGCAGTGCCCGGGTCCTAGCGGGAGCCTCCTACAATGAGCAGTTCTTC. It yields the protein CSARVLAGASYNEQFF.

This clonotype appeared a few times. This chain connects TRBV5-1 to TRBJ1-5, with D tentatively TRBD1 (5 bases). Deletions cut 2 bases from V and 5 bases from J, with 14 bases between. The CDR3 has 15 amino acids. Looked up from germline, CDR1 is SGHRS and CDR2 is YFSETQ. CDR3 DNA: TGCGCCAGCAGCTTAGGGACCGGTCGGTATCAGCCCCAGCATTTT. Amino acid sequence: CASSLGTGRYQPQHF. Full variable domain (rest looked up from reference TRBV5-1 and TRBJ1-5): KAGVTQTPRYLIKTRGQQVTLSCSPISGHRSVSWYQQTPGQGLQFLFEYFSETQRNKGNFPGRFSGRQFSNSRSEMNVSTLELGDSALYLCASSLGTGRYQPQHFGDGTRLSIL.

The chain carries TRBV6-5 and TRBJ2-1; D may match TRBD1 or TRBD2 (5 bases each). Germline V gene lookup returns CDR1 MNHEY and CDR2 SVGAGI. Trimming cost V 2 bases and J 8 bases, with 13 bases left between them. CDR3 length: 14 residues. The CDR3 coding sequence is TGTGCCAGCAGTTACCCGTGGGGGTCAGATGAGCAGTTCTTC. Translation gives CASSYPWGSDEQFF.

CDR3 amino acids: CASSKVKEAGPSYNEQFF. The CDR3 DNA reads TGTGCCAGCAGCAAAGTCAAGGAGGCGGGCCCTTCCTACAATGAGCAGTTCTTC. The chain couples TRBV21-1 to TRBJ2-1; the table's TRBD2 call for D was not verified on the DNA. TRBV21-1 is a recognized pseudogene. CDR3 length equals 18 residues.

The J gene is TRBJ1-2, the V gene TRBV3-1; maybe TRBD1 (5 bases). Trimming stripped 1 base from V and 12 bases from J, with 9 bases between. The CDR3 is 11 residues long. Germline V gives CDR1 LGHDT, CDR2 YNNKEL (reference sequence). CDR3 in DNA: TGTGCCAGCAGCCAAGGTGGACACGACACCTTC. Residues: CASSQGGHDTF.

The chain has TRBV7-2 and TRBJ1-3; D is ambiguous. Between the trimmed V and J ends, which lost 5 bases and 1 base, there was a span of 12 bases. The CDR3 consists of 15 residues. CDR1 is SGHTA, CDR2 FQGNSA, per germline. The DNA of the CDR3 is TGTGCCAGCAGCCCGACCGGGTTTTCTGGAAACACCATATATTTT. Protein sequence: CASSPTGFSGNTIYF.

This chain joins TRBV7-2 and TRBJ2-7; 16 bases are shared with TRBD2. Germline CDR1 and CDR2: SGHTA and FQGNSA. This CDR3 region has 17 residues. J was trimmed by 3 bases and V by 5 bases; bases with no gene match: 7. CDR3 amino acids: CASSGGTSGGDYYEQYF. The CDR3 DNA is TGTGCCAGCAGCGGAGGGACTAGCGGGGGGGATTACTACGAGCAGTACTTC.

This clonotype was detected a few times. The rearrangement joins TRBV6-2 or TRBV6-3 to TRBJ1-5; 11 nucleotides align to TRBD1. CDR3 length: 16 amino acids. Per the germline V gene, CDR1 is MNHEY and CDR2 is SVGEGT. V lost 5 bases to trimming and J lost 4 bases; unmatched junction nucleotides: 7. The CDR3 sequence: CASSRRTGGENQPQHF. In DNA, the CDR3 is TGTGCCAGCAGTCGTCGGACAGGGGGCGAAAATCAGCCCCAGCATTTT.

V usage is TRBV20-1 and J usage is TRBJ2-7; D unclear. The V gene's germline CDR1 is DFQATT and CDR2 SNEGSKA (reference sequence). The CDR3 spans 10 residues. V dropped 3 bases and J dropped 5 bases, with 5 bases sitting between them. The DNA of the CDR3 is TGCAGTGCTAGTGCGAACGAGCAGTACTTC. Translation: CSASANEQYF.

In this sample, this clonotype turned up many times. The rearrangement joins TRBV24-1 to TRBJ2-3; TRBD1 or TRBD2 may be the D gene (5 bases each). The CDR3 length is 16 residues. The V gene lost 1 base and the J gene lost 2 bases, with 12 bases spanning the gap. The germline gives CDR1 KGHDR, CDR2 SFDVKD. In nucleotides, the CDR3 is TGTGCCACCAGTGATTTAGACGGGGCCGACACAGATACGCAGTATTTT. This encodes CATSDLDGADTDTQYF.

The chain has TRBV7-9 and TRBJ2-5; D is ambiguous. Germline V gives CDR1 SEHNR, CDR2 FQNEAQ (reference sequence). The ends were cut back, 6 bases at V and 0 bases at J, with 11 bases in the middle. This CDR3 contains 14 residues. The CDR3 loop is CASRSRGNQETQYF. The CDR3 nucleotides are TGTGCCAGCAGATCTCGTGGGAACCAAGAGACCCAGTACTTC.

This chain joins TRBV30 and TRBJ1-2; D is undetermined. Trimming pared 3 bases from V and 2 bases from J, leaving 10 bases between. Germline V gene data show CDR1 as GTSNPN and CDR2 as SVGIG (reference sequence). This CDR3 contains 13 residues. This chain's CDR3 is CAWREPGNYGYTF. The CDR3 DNA sequence: TGTGCCTGGAGAGAACCAGGAAACTATGGCTACACCTTC.